This paragraph covers one T cell receptor (beta chain) sequence. The table lists this clone with a few counts. Which antigen it targets is not known. No much larger clonotype is one base removed from it; base qualities were not supplied. From each donor, a single peripheral blood sample of approximately 110 mL on average was drawn into heparinised tubes. A BD FACSAria II and a panel including CD45RO, CCR7, CD25, CD127, CD95 and CD27 were used to sort naive, central memory, regulatory and stem cell-like memory CD4+ T cells. Purity was above 98% for every sorted population. PBMCs were isolated right away by Lymphoprep density gradient centrifugation and were stained directly, without culture. So that batch effects would be minimized, each experiment stained and sorted samples in pairs, pairing one healthy donor with one patient. V is clipped by 4 bases and J by 4 bases, and the sequence between their germline boundaries is 13 bases long. The cysteine opens and the phenylalanine closes a CDR3 of 14 amino acids. Just CDR3 DNA is preserved here, 42 bases in frame from base 1. According to the germline V gene, CDR1 reads SGHTA and CDR2 reads FQGNSA.

The entire isolated RNA was reverse transcribed using the High Capacity cDNA Reverse Transcription Kit, and thus expressed TCRB transcripts were sequenced. Naive, central memory and regulatory T cell samples underwent deep immunoSEQ sequencing, averaging around 4 million total reads per sample. Sorted cells were lysed in RLT buffer, and RNA was extracted using DNase-treated RNeasy Micro or Mini kits according to cell number. Each cell subset was processed on its own to prevent cross-contamination, while patient and healthy donor samples were processed together. Using the immunoSEQ multiplex PCR, TCRB sequences were amplified from cDNA into 87-bp fragments spanning the CDR3 region. Amplicons were sequenced on the Illumina HiSeq platform. Per the source publication's procedure: PCR bias was computationally corrected using synthetic template baselines, reads within Hamming distance 2 were collapsed, and singletons that could not be merged were discarded. Reads were aligned to IMGT to assign V, D and J genes, CDR3 length, and insertions or deletions at six rearrangement sites. Clonotype counts were normalized to sorted cell number within each subset before computing true diversity and Gini coefficients with the tcR R package. The overlap coefficient, calculated on TCRB nucleotide sequences, was used to quantify repertoire sharing. Out-of-frame TCRB sequences from naive cells were analyzed to stand in for the pre-selection repertoire. What TCRdb holds here is the immuneACCESS table cut down to in-frame rearrangements. Part of the clones is not present; checked against another copy, under half of the missing clones reflect an unresolved V gene, and the others are unexplained. The DNA gave D and trimming, while V, J and clone size come from that table. The sample contains about 710,000 clones, roughly 13% of them found a single time. The ten largest make up approximately 0.042% of the sample.

This specimen comes from a study of beta chain features in type 1 diabetes (dated by TCRdb to 2017 to 2018). For the study in its entirety: Mean age, gender distribution, total cell number and subset yield were not different between patients and healthy donors. The study compared the TCRB repertoires of sorted circulating CD4+ T cell subsets in recently diagnosed type 1 diabetes patients with those in matched healthy donors. Regulatory and stem cell-like memory subsets were obtained from only 8 patients and roughly 8 healthy donors, while naive and central memory subsets were obtained from all 28 donors. A total of around 110,000,000 sorted cells were examined across all samples, and RNA yield correlated strongly with the number of cells per subset. Study-level results and caveats: Type 1 diabetes patients showed a moderate but significant shortening of TCRB CDR3 length in all four CD4+ subsets. At VDJ recombination sites, type 1 diabetes patients had fewer insertions and more deleted nucleotides, which implies abnormalities in thymic rearrangement. HLA sub-analyses involved small numbers of individuals, so any influence of HLA type on TCRB rearrangement remained unresolved. PCR might favor shorter templates, but patient and control samples were amplified and corrected together, so any skew would affect both groups equally. Because cDNA was sequenced instead of genomic DNA, activated cells with high expression could be over-represented, although the groups did not differ in activation or CD3 levels. The naive, central memory and regulatory TCRB repertoires appeared to resemble one another more closely among patients than among healthy donors.

The sequence was obtained from a man in his late teens or twenties with type 1 diabetes. Sequenced: naive CD4+ T cells from blood. According to the study, the label for this sample's cell subset or site signals: true naive CD4+ T cells. Rearrangement joined TRBV7-2 to TRBJ2-5; matching of 5 bases hints at TRBD2 as the D gene. The DNA reads TGTGCCAGCAGCTCAGAGGGCAGCGTAGAGACCCAGTACTTC. Its coded protein is CASSSEGSVETQYF.